This T cell receptor beta chain derives from a study of CDR3 diversity in severe acne. One entry per CDR3 protein, called by TCRdb with MiXCR from the PCR reads. This sample carries about 90,000 distinct CDR3 sequences, roughly half of them seen once, and the ten largest clones take about 9.4%. Regarding this clonotype: Because the CDR3's place on the DNA is in doubt, the DNA is left out and the CDR3 is given as listed by TCRdb.

The CDR3 extends over 23 residues, inclusive of both ends. Germline V CDR1 and CDR2: MNHEY, SVGAGI. The clonotype originates from a male donor in good health, serving as a control. The sequencing input was blood. The chain couples TRBV6-5 to TRBJ1-2; the tabulated D call, TRBD1, remains unverified against the DNA. The CDR3: CASSYRDSPMETQYFGPGGGYTF.